This T cell receptor beta chain was recovered during a study of T cell responses to AZD1222 COVID-19 vaccine. The protocol was immunoSEQ multiplex PCR, while the TCRdb copy is restricted to in-frame clones and leaves out a portion. The sample lists around 140,000 clones, around 92% occurring once. A remark on this clone: Its antigen remains unknown.

Study-level points and caveats: A rise in Spike-specific TCR breadth and depth followed two AZD1222 doses. Donors in the cohort were predominantly white British and more often female, and clonal diversity was possibly underestimated.

The V and J ends lost 5 bases and 2 bases respectively, with 11 bases between them. The CDR3 spans 13 residues. From germline, CDR1 is SGHNT and CDR2 YYREEE (reference sequence). This clonotype was sampled from an adult who had recovered from COVID-19. The chain has TRBV5-4 and TRBJ2-7, with D perhaps TRBD1 (5 bases). This sample comprised peripheral blood, obtained after recovery from COVID-19. DNA of the CDR3: TGTGCCAGCAGTTCAGGGAAAACCTACGAGCAGTACTTC. Residues: CASSSGKTYEQYF.